Each of the 27 T cell receptor beta chains below was sequenced from the same sample in a study of T cells in Graves' hyperthyroidism and ophthalmopathy. RNA transcripts provided the source from which TCR beta CDR3 regions were amplified. First-round RT-PCR with HTBI primers amplified the TCR CDR3 region. TCRdb itself ran the multiplex PCR reads through MiXCR, one entry per CDR3 protein. The sample records 300,000 to 450,000 distinct CDR3 sequences, more than 14% being singletons. Sequenced sample: blood. These receptors originate from a woman in her twenties or thirties with Graves' ophthalmopathy.

This clonotype was counted at least ten times. This chain connects TRBV18 to TRBJ1-3; tentatively, D is TRBD1 (5 bases). Germline assignment: CDR1 KGHSH and CDR2 LQKENI. The length of the CDR3 is 18 residues. The V end was cut by 1 base, the J end by 1 base, with 17 bases between. The CDR3 nucleotides read TGTGCCAGCTCACCACGACAGATCCATACAATATCTGGAAACACCATATATTTT. It yields the protein CASSPRQIHTISGNTIYF.

This clonotype occurred many times. The chain combines TRBV7-8 with TRBJ1-2; D unclear. The germline CDR1 and CDR2 sequences are SGHVS and FQNEAQ. The V end was cut by 1 base, the J end by 4 bases, with 4 bases between. This CDR3 is built from 12 residues. The CDR3 nucleotides read TGTGCCAGCAGCTTAGGAGGCTATGGCTACACCTTC. Residues: CASSLGGYGYTF.

Many counts were recorded for this clonotype. This chain connects TRBV7-2 to TRBJ2-7; D is possibly TRBD2 (5 bases). Per germline, CDR1 SGHTA and CDR2 FQGNSA. The CDR3 consists of 14 residues. The V end was cut by 5 bases, the J end by 0 bases, with 11 bases between. The CDR3, as DNA: TGTGCCAGCAGCAGACCGGGGATCTCCTACGAGCAGTACTTC. Translation: CASSRPGISYEQYF.

This clonotype was seen repeatedly, ten times or more. The chain couples TRBV2 to TRBJ1-6; possible D gene TRBD1, 5 bases. The CDR3 has 10 amino acids. Looked up from germline, CDR1 is SNHLY and CDR2 is FYNNEI. Deletions cut 8 bases from V and 14 bases from J, with 10 bases between. CDR3 sequence: CASRGMSLHF. The CDR3 bases are TGTGCCAGCCGGGGGATGTCCCTCCACTTT.

This clonotype was observed at least ten times. The chain is built from TRBV28 and TRBJ2-5; TRBD1 matches at 7 bases. The CDR3 is 13 amino acids. The germline V gene encodes CDR1 MDHEN and CDR2 SYDVKM. The trim removed 6 bases at V and 1 base at J, leaving 2 bases unmatched. The CDR3 DNA reads as TGTGCCAGCAGCTCAGGGGGCCAAGAGACCCAGTACTTC. Translation: CASSSGGQETQYF. The full variable domain, with the rest looked up from reference TRBV28 and TRBJ2-5, is DVKVTQSSRYLVKRTGEKVFLECVQDMDHENMFWYRQDPGLGLRLIYFSYDVKMKEKGDIPEGYSVSREKKERFSLILESASTNQTSMYLCASSSGGQETQYFGPGTRLLVL.

In this sample, this clonotype turned up many times. The chain links TRBV6-1 to TRBJ2-3, with D perhaps given as TRBD1 or TRBD2 (6 bases each). The CDR3 runs 15 residues. Germline-derived CDR1 and CDR2 are MNHNS and SASEGT. The V and J ends lost 5 bases and 4 bases respectively, with 16 bases between them. The CDR3 is CASSSPQGGSDTQYF. CDR3 DNA: TGTGCCAGCAGTTCCCCGCAAGGGGGGTCAGATACGCAGTATTTT.

This clonotype was detected ten times or more. J is TRBJ2-2 and V is TRBV30; D is perhaps TRBD1 or TRBD2 (7 bases each). Germline CDR1 GTSNPN, CDR2 SVGIG (reference sequence). V was clipped by 0 bases and J by 5 bases, with 16 bases between them. This CDR3 has 16 amino acids. CDR3: CAWSVFRGRGTGELFF. CDR3 nucleotides: TGTGCCTGGAGTGTATTTAGGGGGCGGGGGACCGGGGAGCTGTTTTTT.

This clonotype was seen ten or more times. This sequence joins TRBV12-3 or TRBV12-4 and TRBJ2-7, with 11 bases matching TRBD1. This CDR3 has 16 residues. With 7 bases clipped from V and 7 bases from J, the junction kept 15 bases outside the gene matches. The CDR3 DNA reads TGTGCCAGCACCTCCCACGGGACAGGGGGTATAACTGAGCAGTACTTC. Translated, it gives CASTSHGTGGITEQYF.

This clonotype was recorded many times. The V gene is TRBV19, the J gene TRBJ2-7; 9 bases line up with TRBD1. The V segment lost 4 bases and the J segment 1 base; nucleotides outside the gene matches: 5. CDR3 length: 15 amino acids. The germline gives CDR1 LNHDA, CDR2 SQIVND (reference sequence). The CDR3 DNA reads TGTGCCAGTAGTAGTGGGACAGGGACGTCCTACGAGCAGTACTTC. Translation: CASSSGTGTSYEQYF.

This clonotype came up a few times. The gene calls are TRBV19 and TRBJ1-1; D gene ambiguous. The V and J ends lost 6 bases and 0 bases respectively, with 11 bases between them. The CDR3 consists of 14 residues. CDR1 is LNHDA and CDR2 is SQIVND in the germline V gene (reference sequence). The CDR3 DNA reads as TGTGCCAGTAGCTGGAATTACATGAACACTGAAGCTTTCTTT. This sequence encodes CASSWNYMNTEAFF.

This clonotype was seen at least ten times. The chain couples TRBV12-3 or TRBV12-4 to TRBJ1-2; no firm D call. V lost 4 bases to trimming and J lost 8 bases, with 14 bases between them. The CDR3 totals 13 residues. CDR3 sequence (DNA): TGTGCCAGCAGTTCCGCCCGGATGAAGGGCTACACCTTC. Translation: CASSSARMKGYTF.

Details on this clonotype: A much larger clonotype is one base distant, so this may be a read error. The rearrangement links TRBV20-1 to TRBJ2-1; D may match TRBD1 or TRBD2 (6 bases each). The CDR3 has 12 amino acids. Germline-derived CDR1 and CDR2 are DFQATT and SNEGSKA (reference sequence). The DNA for the CDR3 is TGCAGTGCTAGGAGGGGGGACAATGAGCGGTTCTTC. Its translation: CSARRGDNERFF.

This clonotype was counted at least ten times. This chain joins TRBV12-3 or TRBV12-4 and TRBJ1-2; D gene uncertain. Between the trimmed V and J ends, which lost 5 bases and 1 base, there was a span of 8 bases. This CDR3 spans 13 amino acids. The CDR3 region has the DNA TGTGCCAGCAGTCTGACCAGTAACTATGGCTACACCTTC. Amino acid sequence: CASSLTSNYGYTF.

The chain has TRBV5-4 and TRBJ1-1; a possible D gene is TRBD1 (6 bases). CDR1 and CDR2 (germline): SGHNT, YYREEE (reference sequence). The CDR3 extends over 15 amino acids. V lost 4 bases, J lost 6 bases, and 19 bases lay in between. CDR3 sequence reads: CASSLISGKGAEAFF. DNA of the CDR3: TGTGCCAGCAGCCTAATCTCAGGGAAGGGGGCTGAAGCTTTCTTT.

This clonotype was seen more than once but under ten times. A read error may explain this, as a much larger clone is one base away. This chain joins TRBV2 and TRBJ1-1; TRBD1 agrees at 7 bases. Germline CDR1 and CDR2: SNHLY and FYNNEI. The CDR3 has 15 amino acids. The CDR3 protein is CASSEALTGASEALF. In nucleotides, the CDR3 is TGTGCCAGCAGTGAAGCACTAACAGGGGCCAGTGAAGCTCTCTTT.

This clonotype has at least ten counts. The V and J genes are TRBV2 and TRBJ2-5, with 11 bases lining up with TRBD2. V shed 6 bases and J 5 bases; nucleotides not matched to a gene: 11. This CDR3 region has 16 residues. Germline V CDR1 and CDR2: SNHLY, FYNNEI. The CDR3 DNA sequence: TGTGCCAGCAGCCAAACTCTAGCGGGGGGTTTGGAGACCCAGTACTTC. This codes for CASSQTLAGGLETQYF.

The rearrangement uses TRBV27 and TRBJ2-7, with 8 bases fitting TRBD2. The germline V gene has CDR1 MNHEY and CDR2 SMNVEV (reference sequence). V shed 5 bases and J 6 bases; nucleotides not matched to a gene: 24. The CDR3 runs 19 residues. The chain's CDR3 is CASSPMDDRGGTGWIEQYF. The CDR3 bases are TGTGCCAGCAGTCCCATGGACGACCGGGGGGGGACCGGTTGGATCGAGCAGTACTTC.

This clonotype was observed many times. V is TRBV6-1 and J is TRBJ2-5; maybe TRBD2 (7 bases). V lost 1 base to trimming and J lost 5 bases, with 17 bases between them. The CDR3 consists of 16 residues. The germline V gene encodes CDR1 MNHNS and CDR2 SASEGT. Here the CDR3 reads CASSEGRGASGETQYF. The CDR3 DNA reads as TGTGCCAGCAGTGAAGGTCGGGGGGCGTCCGGGGAGACCCAGTACTTC.

This clonotype has a count of ten or more. DNA of the CDR3: TGTGCCAGCAGCTTGTCGAGACAATATAATTCACCCCTCCACTTT. The encoded protein is CASSLSRQYNSPLHF. The chain couples TRBV7-9 to TRBJ1-6; no reliable D call. The V and J ends lost 3 bases and 4 bases respectively, with 10 bases between them. CDR1 is SEHNR, CDR2 FQNEAQ, per germline (reference sequence). This CDR3 comprises 15 residues.

The V and J genes are TRBV7-9 and TRBJ1-3; the match to TRBD1 covers 7 bases. CDR1 is SEHNR, CDR2 FQNEAQ, per germline (reference sequence). This CDR3 is 14 amino acids long. After removal of 7 bases from V and 2 bases from J, the junction contained 5 bases not matched to a gene. The CDR3 region has the DNA TGTGCCAGCACTAGGGGGCTTCCTGGAAACACCATATATTTT. Its translation is CASTRGLPGNTIYF.

This clonotype was seen at least ten times. The chain has TRBV7-2 and TRBJ1-1; a weak D match, TRBD1 (5 bases). The CDR3 covers 14 residues. Germline CDR1 is SGHTA and CDR2 is FQGNSA. With 1 base removed from V and 5 bases from J, the gap between germline ends came to 11 bases. This CDR3 reads CASSLGGMRTEAFF. CDR3 nucleotide sequence: TGTGCCAGCAGCTTAGGGGGGATGAGGACTGAAGCTTTCTTT.

A few counts support this clonotype. J is TRBJ1-3 and V is TRBV10-3; D unresolved. The length of the CDR3 is 12 residues. Germline V gives CDR1 ENHRY, CDR2 SYGVKD. The V and J ends lost 2 bases and 9 bases respectively, with 8 bases between them. CDR3 residues: CAISEATGTIYF. As DNA, the CDR3 is TGTGCCATCAGTGAGGCGACCGGCACCATATATTTT.

This chain connects TRBV7-3 to TRBJ2-2; possibly TRBD2 for D (5 bases). Looked up from germline, CDR1 is SGHTA and CDR2 is FQGTGA. The CDR3 loop spans 15 amino acids. Trimming cost V 3 bases and J 3 bases, with 11 bases left between them. The CDR3 loop is CASSFEGLDTGELFF. Here the CDR3 DNA reads TGTGCCAGCAGCTTTGAGGGCTTAGACACCGGGGAGCTGTTTTTT.

This clonotype was observed many times. The CDR3 here is CASSQRGLAGAYNEQFF. CDR3 nucleotide sequence: TGCGCCAGCAGCCAACGCGGACTAGCGGGGGCCTACAATGAGCAGTTCTTC. The chain carries TRBV4-1 and TRBJ2-1; 13 nucleotides align to TRBD2. Germline V lookup: CDR1 MGHRA, CDR2 YSYEKL. This CDR3 has 17 residues. The V and J ends lost 2 bases and 2 bases, in that order; junction bases with no gene match: 3.

This clonotype was recorded at least ten times. The genes are TRBV12-3 or TRBV12-4 and TRBJ2-3, with TRBD1 as a possible D gene (6 bases). This CDR3 region has 14 residues. Trimming left V 5 bases short and J 6 bases short, with 15 bases between. The CDR3 sequence: CASSLAGVGDTQYF. For the CDR3, the DNA is TGTGCCAGCAGTCTCGCAGGGGTAGGCGATACGCAGTATTTT.

This clonotype was observed many times. This sequence joins TRBV12-3 or TRBV12-4 and TRBJ2-7, with D uncertain. The CDR3 has 14 residues. V was clipped by 2 bases and J by 3 bases, with 11 bases between them. The CDR3 nucleotides read TGTGCCAGCAGTTTAAAGGGATCAAGCTACGAGCAGTACTTC. As protein: CASSLKGSSYEQYF.

This clonotype was seen more than once but under ten times. This chain connects TRBV5-1 to TRBJ2-7, with a tentative D call TRBD1 (5 bases). The germline gives CDR1 SGHRS, CDR2 YFSETQ. The V gene lost 1 base and the J gene lost 6 bases, with 14 bases spanning the gap. The CDR3 runs 14 residues. The CDR3: CASSLIQGSGEQYF. CDR3 DNA sequence: TGCGCCAGCAGCTTGATCCAGGGATCGGGCGAGCAGTACTTC.